This entry features one T cell receptor beta chain sequence. Its antigen specificity is not known. Base qualities are not provided; no much larger clone lies one nucleotide away. The sample originates from a study of shared clonotypes between healthy human individuals (dated by TCRdb to 2018 to 2020). For context, the study as a whole: A couple of women and a few men aged 18 to 49 years were included in the cohort. For each donor, CD4 naive and CD4 memory were each given three plates, CD8 naive was given two plates, and CD8 memory was given one plate. To estimate repertoire size and how much clonotypes are shared between individuals, the study performed deep sequencing of blood TCR repertoires from five healthy adults. Libraries were prepared and TCR repertoires were sequenced by different laboratories using diverse techniques, in order to increase sequencing depth and limit assay-specific biases. Each donor's leukapheresis produced roughly between about 0.8 and 10 billion PBMCs.

Reading the germline V gene (reference sequence) gives CDR1 SGHKS and CDR2 YYEKEE. Measured from the cysteine to the phenylalanine, the CDR3 is 15 residues long. This entry keeps only the CDR3 DNA: 45 bases, framed from base 1. V is pruned by 4 bases and J by 6 bases, leaving 9 bases of the junction without a gene match. Using the deep immunoSEQ assay, TCR CDR3 regions were amplified from genomic DNA by multiplex PCR. For each cell subset, the extracted genomic DNA was distributed evenly across all wells of several immunoSEQ 96-well plates, and each plate served as one replicate. Each replicate PCR for sorted subsets received around 200 ng genomic DNA, equal to tens of thousands of T cell genomes. Purified libraries were measured with a Qubit 3.0 fluorometer, size-checked on a Bioanalyzer 2100, and measured again with the KAPA Library Quantification kit. A separate single-read 150-cycle Illumina NextSeq 550 flow cell was used to sequence each immunoSEQ 96-well plate. Per the source publication's procedure: Because the immunoSEQ output held only junctional sequences and lacked quality scores, the filtering could not match the filtering applied to full-length reads. To assign V/J genes and CDR3, sequences were annotated using PyIR, a Python wrapper for IgBLAST v1.9, with IMGT germline references. Reads were removed for weak V/J assignments (E-value above 1e-6), missing CDR3, stop codons, out-of-frame junctions, or ambiguous translated residues. A V3J clonotype was defined by an identical inferred V gene, J gene, and CDR3 amino acid sequence. Percentage overlap between repertoires was computed as shared unique clonotypes divided by the size of the smaller repertoire. Richness of each repertoire was evaluated using RTK rarefaction, the Chao1 estimator, and Recon v2.1 estimates of unobserved clonotypes. OLGA was used to compute generation probabilities for all TCRbeta clonotypes that the gDNA method yielded from a handful of donors. TCRdb took this table from immuneACCESS and kept in-frame rearrangements with V and J called. Such tables lack part of the clones; where checked against another copy, unresolved V genes explain under half of the gap, and the rest is unexplained. V and J calls and clone size are copied from that table; D and trimming were computed from the DNA. Here the sample has about 1.5 million clones; around 98% occur a single time. Around 0.47% of the sample goes to the ten largest clones.

Overall results and qualifications from the work: Compared with non-shared clonotypes, the clonotypes found in all four sorted-subset donors had higher generation probabilities. Pairwise subsampling indicated that sequencing depth was expected to affect the degree of clonotype sharing among donors. Sampling was restricted to blood, and TCR repertoires in tissue are likely to differ from TCR repertoires in blood. Incomplete sequencing was indicated by rarefaction of sorted-subset datasets, despite the large sequencing depth. Larger estimated clonotype richness was generally found for naive subsets than for memory subsets. Roughly 5% of naive CD4, more than 3% of naive CD8, approximately 2% of memory CD4, and around 0.4% of memory CD8 clonotypes were shared across four donors. Because the study included a small number of donors, the genetic and exposure-history diversity represented was limited.

The donors were healthy, HIV-negative adults with no recently reported acute infections or vaccinations. Only Caucasian adults living in Nashville, Tennessee, USA were represented among the donors. Magnetic negative selection was used to enrich CD4+ T cells, after which naive cells were positively selected on CD45RA and the negative fraction became the memory subset. After blood collection by leukapheresis, PBMCs were isolated using Ficoll-Histopaque density gradient centrifugation and then cryopreserved in the vapor phase of liquid nitrogen. Analytical flow cytometry was used to check the purity and quantity of each magnetically sorted T cell population. From each sorted fraction, genomic DNA was isolated and quantified by UV absorbance on a Nanodrop 2000c.

Material: naive CD4+ T cells sorted from blood. According to the study, the label for this sample's cell subset or site signals: CD45RA+ positively selected. The chain was built from TRBV5-5 and TRBJ2-4, with 8 junctional bases fitting TRBD2. This TCR came from a man aged 30 to 39 in good health. The DNA sequence reads TGTGCCAGCAGCCGATCTACGACTAGCGTAAACATTCAGTACTTC. The translation is CASSRSTTSVNIQYF.